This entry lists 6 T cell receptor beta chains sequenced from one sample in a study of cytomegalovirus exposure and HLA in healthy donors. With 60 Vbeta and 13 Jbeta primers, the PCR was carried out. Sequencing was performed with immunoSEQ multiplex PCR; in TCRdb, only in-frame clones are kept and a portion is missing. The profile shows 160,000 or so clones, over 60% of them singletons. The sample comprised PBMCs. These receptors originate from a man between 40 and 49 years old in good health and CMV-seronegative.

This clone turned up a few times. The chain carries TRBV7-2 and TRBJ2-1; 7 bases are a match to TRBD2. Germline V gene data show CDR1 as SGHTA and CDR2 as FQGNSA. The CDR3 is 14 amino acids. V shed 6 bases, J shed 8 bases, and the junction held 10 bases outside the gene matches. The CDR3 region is CASSVGGSVDEQFF. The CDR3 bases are TGTGCCAGCAGTGTTGGCGGGAGCGTGGATGAGCAGTTCTTC.

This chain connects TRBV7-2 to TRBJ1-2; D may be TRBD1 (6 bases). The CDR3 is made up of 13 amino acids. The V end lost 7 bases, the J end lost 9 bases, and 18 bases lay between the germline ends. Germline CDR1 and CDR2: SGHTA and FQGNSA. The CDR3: CASTALRGGRYTF. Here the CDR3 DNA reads TGTGCCAGCACCGCCTTGAGGGGGGGACGCTACACCTTC.

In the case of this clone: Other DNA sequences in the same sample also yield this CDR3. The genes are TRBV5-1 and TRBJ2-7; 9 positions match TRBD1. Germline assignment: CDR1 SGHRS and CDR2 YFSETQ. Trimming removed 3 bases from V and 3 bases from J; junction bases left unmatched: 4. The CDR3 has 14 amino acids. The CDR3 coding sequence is TGCGCCAGCAGCTCGGGACAGGGTAGCTACGAGCAGTACTTC. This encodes CASSSGQGSYEQYF.

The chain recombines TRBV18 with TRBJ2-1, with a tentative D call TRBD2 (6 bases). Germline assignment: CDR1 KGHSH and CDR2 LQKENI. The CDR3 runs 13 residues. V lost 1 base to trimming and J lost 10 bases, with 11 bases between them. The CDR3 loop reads CASSPQTSGEQFF. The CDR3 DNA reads TGTGCCAGCTCACCACAAACAAGCGGGGAGCAGTTCTTC. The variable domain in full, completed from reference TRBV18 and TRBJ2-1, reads NAGVMQNPRHLVRRRGQEARLRCSPMKGHSHVYWYRQLPEEGLKFMVYLQKENIIDESGMPKERFSAEFPKEGPSILRIQQVVRGDSAAYFCASSPQTSGEQFFGPGTRLTVL.

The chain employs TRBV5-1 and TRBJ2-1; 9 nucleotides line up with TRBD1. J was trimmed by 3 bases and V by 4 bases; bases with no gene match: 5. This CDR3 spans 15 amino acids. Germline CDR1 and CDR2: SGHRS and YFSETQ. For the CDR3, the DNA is TGCGCCAGCAGCCTACAGGGACAGGGCTACAATGAGCAGTTCTTC. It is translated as CASSLQGQGYNEQFF.

The CDR3 nucleotides are TGTGCCAGCAGTCTCACCCCCAGTATCTACAATGAGCAGTTCTTC. Its protein is CASSLTPSIYNEQFF. The chain has TRBV7-9 and TRBJ2-1, with D unresolved. This CDR3 has 15 amino acids. Trimming removed 6 bases at V and 3 bases at J, with 15 bases between. Germline CDR1 and CDR2: SEHNR and FQNEAQ (reference sequence).